These 29 T cell receptor beta chains share one sample of origin, sequenced in a study of cytomegalovirus exposure and HLA in healthy donors (dated by TCRdb to about 2017). The library was generated by the immunoSEQ multiplex PCR assay. A mixture of 60 forward primers for TCR Vbeta segments and 13 reverse primers for TCR Jbeta segments was used in the multiplex PCR. TCRdb took over this immuneACCESS table, retaining in-frame rearrangements with V and J assigned. Such tables are incomplete; in checked studies, under half of the missing clones stem from an unresolved V gene, and the remainder is unexplained. A total of approximately 190,000 clones appear in this sample, about 80% of them only once. The ten largest clonotypes hold over 2% of the sample. Sequences were obtained from PBMCs. These TCRs come from a woman aged 50 to 65 in good health and CMV-seropositive.

This clone has a single count. This chain links TRBV19 with TRBJ2-1; 9 bases are a match to TRBD2. V was clipped by 6 bases and J by 3 bases; unmatched bases: 12. The V gene's germline CDR1 is LNHDA and CDR2 SQIVND (reference sequence). The CDR3 has 17 residues. The CDR3 region is CASSPMGSSGGYNEQFF. The CDR3 DNA reads TGTGCCAGTAGCCCAATGGGTAGTAGCGGGGGCTACAATGAGCAGTTCTTC.

CDR3 residues: CASSPTTPGLAGGPNTDTQYF. The CDR3 nucleotides are TGTGCCAGCAGCCCGACAACACCGGGACTAGCGGGGGGGCCCAACACAGATACGCAGTATTTT. The chain employs TRBV9 and TRBJ2-3; 16 nucleotides align to TRBD2. There are 21 residues in the CDR3. CDR1 and CDR2 from the germline V gene are SGDLS and YYNGEE. Trimming cost V 4 bases and J 2 bases; bases outside gene matches: 16.

This clone came up once. The chain combines TRBV27 with TRBJ2-7; 9 positions match TRBD2. The germline CDR1 and CDR2 sequences are MNHEY and SMNVEV (reference sequence). Trimming cost V 6 bases and J 2 bases; bases outside gene matches: 8. CDR3 length equals 15 residues. The CDR3 region has the DNA TGTGCCAGCAGGAACCTACTAGCGGGTCCCTACGAGCAGTACTTC. Amino acid sequence: CASRNLLAGPYEQYF.

This sequence joins TRBV5-6 and TRBJ2-1; 7 bases fit TRBD1. Germline-derived CDR1 and CDR2 are SGHDT and YYEEEE. Trimming at V came to 6 bases and at J to 5 bases, leaving 14 bases not matched to a gene. The CDR3 covers 16 residues. The CDR3: CASTRLARGINNEQFF. CDR3 in DNA: TGTGCCAGCACCAGACTTGCCAGGGGGATTAACAATGAGCAGTTCTTC.

This clone showed up just a few times. The gene calls are TRBV7-9 and TRBJ1-4, with D perhaps TRBD1 (5 bases). CDR1 and CDR2 (germline): SEHNR, FQNEAQ (reference sequence). The ends were cut back, 4 bases at V and 7 bases at J, with 13 bases in the middle. The CDR3 runs 14 residues. The CDR3 DNA sequence: TGTGCCAGCAGCTCCCCCGGTAGGGGTGAAAAACTGTTTTTT. Amino acid sequence: CASSSPGRGEKLFF.

This clone was observed a handful of times. This rearrangement joins TRBV21-1 to TRBJ1-4; the table's D call, TRBD1, was not checked against the DNA. TRBV21-1 is deemed a pseudogene. The CDR3 covers 12 residues. The CDR3 protein is CARDRTNEKLFF. The CDR3 DNA reads as TGTGCCCGGGACAGGACTAATGAAAAACTGTTTTTT.

The rearrangement links TRBV7-9 to TRBJ1-4, with a weak D call TRBD1 (6 bases). In germline, CDR1 is SEHNR, CDR2 FQNEAQ (reference sequence). CDR3 size: 14 residues. Trimming took 5 bases from V and 3 from J, leaving 10 bases between them. The CDR3 DNA is TGTGCCAGCAGCCTCGGGACACCTAATGAAAAACTGTTTTTT. Its translation is CASSLGTPNEKLFF.

The gene calls are TRBV2 and TRBJ2-1; 9 nucleotides line up with TRBD2. This CDR3 has 16 amino acids. Per germline, CDR1 SNHLY and CDR2 FYNNEI. The junction had 8 bases not matched to a gene; V was cut back by 4 bases and J by 4 bases. As DNA, the CDR3 is TGTGCCAGCAGTGTAGGGGTAGCGGGGGATTACAATGAGCAGTTCTTC. This gives the protein CASSVGVAGDYNEQFF.

The genes are TRBV2 and TRBJ2-3, with TRBD2 matching 9 bases. This CDR3 comprises 15 residues. The trim removed 3 bases at V and 1 base at J, leaving 2 bases unmatched. From germline, CDR1 is SNHLY and CDR2 FYNNEI. As DNA, the CDR3 is TGTGCCAGCAGTGAGAAGCGGGGGGGCACAGATACGCAGTATTTT. This codes for CASSEKRGGTDTQYF.

V usage is TRBV27 and J usage is TRBJ2-7; tentative D call: TRBD1 (6 bases). Germline assignment: CDR1 MNHEY and CDR2 SMNVEV (reference sequence). CDR3 length: 16 amino acids. Trimming cost V 2 bases and J 2 bases, with 16 bases left between them. CDR3 coding DNA: TGTGCCAGCAGTTTAGGGTTCGGGACAACTACCTACGAGCAGTACTTC. Protein sequence: CASSLGFGTTTYEQYF.

DNA for the CDR3: TGCGCCAGCAGCCCGGGAGTCCCCCTCCTCTCTGGAAACACCATATATTTT. It is translated as CASSPGVPLLSGNTIYF. The chain uses TRBV5-1 and TRBJ1-3, with no clear D. Germline V gene lookup returns CDR1 SGHRS and CDR2 YFSETQ. Deletions cut 4 bases from V and 0 bases from J, with 17 bases between. The CDR3 spans 17 residues. The variable domain in full, completed from reference TRBV5-1 and TRBJ1-3, reads KAGVTQTPRYLIKTRGQQVTLSCSPISGHRSVSWYQQTPGQGLQFLFEYFSETQRNKGNFPGRFSGRQFSNSRSEMNVSTLELGDSALYLCASSPGVPLLSGNTIYFGEGSWLTVV.

Note on this clone: Other DNA sequences in this sample translate to the same CDR3. The genes are TRBV6-5 and TRBJ2-7; a possible D gene is TRBD1 (6 bases). Germline CDR1 is MNHEY and CDR2 is SVGAGI. CDR3 length: 13 residues. Trimming removed 0 bases from V and 3 bases from J, with 6 bases in between. CDR3 in amino acids: CASSYSQGYEQYF. CDR3 coding DNA: TGTGCCAGCAGTTACTCACAGGGCTACGAGCAGTACTTC.

This chain links TRBV19 with TRBJ1-4, with TRBD1 matching 8 bases. CDR1 is LNHDA, CDR2 SQIVND, per germline (reference sequence). CDR3 length: 13 residues. V shed 6 bases and J 7 bases; nucleotides not matched to a gene: 4. The DNA for the CDR3 is TGTGCCAGTAGGGACAGGGTTCTTGAAAAACTGTTTTTT. Its translation: CASRDRVLEKLFF.

This rearrangement joins TRBV18 to TRBJ1-4; D call uncertain. This CDR3 region has 14 residues. V lost 3 bases to trimming and J lost 5 bases, with 10 bases between them. Germline assignment: CDR1 KGHSH and CDR2 LQKENI. CDR3 coding DNA: TGTGCCAGCTCACCTGGAGCGGTAAATGAAAAACTGTTTTTT. Translated: CASSPGAVNEKLFF.

This chain connects TRBV5-1 to TRBJ2-1; 11 nucleotides line up with TRBD1. Per the germline V gene, CDR1 is SGHRS and CDR2 is YFSETQ. V lost 5 bases to trimming and J lost 4 bases; unmatched junction nucleotides: 5. CDR3 length: 15 amino acids. Written as DNA, the CDR3 is TGCGCCAGCAGGGTGGGACAGGGGGTTTACAATGAGCAGTTCTTC. Translated, it gives CASRVGQGVYNEQFF.

V is TRBV4-1 and J is TRBJ2-7; D ambiguous. V gave up 0 bases and J gave up 3 bases, with 9 bases separating them. Germline assignment: CDR1 MGHRA and CDR2 YSYEKL. CDR3 size: 14 residues. The CDR3, as DNA: TGCGCCAGCAGCCAAGACGCCCAGTTCTACGAGCAGTACTTC. It translates to CASSQDAQFYEQYF.

In DNA, the CDR3 is TGTGCCAGCAGTGAGACTAGCGGGGGCCTTAACACCGGGGAGCTGTTTTTT. This sequence encodes CASSETSGGLNTGELFF. This chain links TRBV6-1 with TRBJ2-2; 12 bases are shared with TRBD2. The CDR3 sequence is 17 residues long. V dropped 3 bases and J dropped 2; count of bases not matched to a gene: 4. Germline values: CDR1 MNHNS, CDR2 SASEGT.

This clone was seen more than once but under ten times. The chain combines TRBV5-6 with TRBJ2-1; 7 nucleotides align to TRBD2. From germline, CDR1 is SGHDT and CDR2 YYEEEE. CDR3 size: 15 residues. V lost 7 bases, J lost 4 bases, and 11 bases stayed unmatched. CDR3 nucleotides: TGTGCCAGCTACTCCGGGACTAACCAGTACAATGAGCAGTTCTTC. As protein: CASYSGTNQYNEQFF.

The genes are TRBV4-3 and TRBJ2-7; D uncertain. The CDR3 has 15 residues. CDR1 is LGHNA and CDR2 is YSLEER in the germline V gene. Trimming took off 2 bases at V and 3 bases at J, with 14 bases between the two ends. The CDR3 nucleotides are TGCGCCAGCAGCCAATACAACAACCCAGGCTACGAGCAGTACTTC. This codes for CASSQYNNPGYEQYF.

The rearrangement uses TRBV5-4 and TRBJ1-2; D unresolved. This CDR3 comprises 13 residues. V lost 4 bases and J lost 4, with 11 bases in between. Looked up from germline, CDR1 is SGHNT and CDR2 is YYREEE (reference sequence). CDR3 DNA: TGTGCCAGCAGCAATTACAATTCCTATGGCTACACCTTC. Protein product: CASSNYNSYGYTF.

The V call is TRBV7-9, the J call TRBJ2-1, with TRBD1 matching over 7 bases. This CDR3 is built from 14 residues. From germline, CDR1 is SEHNR and CDR2 FQNEAQ (reference sequence). V was clipped by 0 bases and J by 4 bases; unmatched bases: 0. CDR3 nucleotides: TGTGCCAGCAGCTTAGCGGGACAGTACAATGAGCAGTTCTTC. It specifies CASSLAGQYNEQFF.

As regards this clone: A read error may account for a junction end that differs from germline. The chain combines TRBV7-9 with TRBJ2-7; weak D call: TRBD2 (5 bases). This CDR3 is built from 12 residues. The V gene's germline CDR1 is SEHNR and CDR2 FQNEAQ (reference sequence). CDR3 in amino acids: CSSSLVGLGQYF. CDR3 nucleotide sequence: TGTTCCAGCAGCTTAGTAGGACTCGGGCAGTACTTC. Combining the CDR3 with reference TRBV7-9 and TRBJ2-7 gives the whole variable domain DTGVSQNPRHKITKRGQNVTFRCDPISEHNRLYWYRQTLGQGPEFLTYFQNEAQLEKSRLLSDRFSAERPKGSFSTLEIQRTEQGDSAMYLCSSSLVGLGQYFGPGTRLTVT.

Here the CDR3 DNA reads TGTGCCAGCAGCTCCCGAGGAGGGACAGTCACAGATACGCAGTATTTT. The encoded protein is CASSSRGGTVTDTQYF. The chain recombines TRBV7-6 with TRBJ2-3; tentative D call: TRBD1 (7 bases). V lost 4 bases and J lost 2, with 16 bases in between. CDR1 is SGHVS, CDR2 FNYEAQ, per germline. The CDR3 extends over 16 amino acids.

The chain recombines TRBV4-1 with TRBJ2-5; 7 bases fit TRBD1. Germline assignment: CDR1 MGHRA and CDR2 YSYEKL. After removal of 2 bases from V and 3 bases from J, the junction contained 6 bases not matched to a gene. The CDR3 contains 15 residues. The CDR3 DNA reads as TGCGCCAGCAGCCAACTGGGACAGAGTAAAGAGACCCAGTACTTC. Its protein is CASSQLGQSKETQYF.

As for this clone: Mismatch with germline at one junction end may stem from a read error. This chain uses TRBV30 with TRBJ1-6, with TRBD1 identical over 10 bases. Germline V gene lookup returns CDR1 GTSNPN and CDR2 SVGIG (reference sequence). The CDR3 contains 14 residues. In DNA, the CDR3 is TGTGCCTGGAGTGTGGGACAGGGGTCTTCAACCCTCCACTTT. Its protein product is CAWSVGQGSSTLHF.

The DNA of the CDR3 is TGCGCCAGCACCCTGGACAGGGGGTCCCTAGGCTATGGCTACACCTTC. Its translation: CASTLDRGSLGYGYTF. This rearrangement joins TRBV5-1 to TRBJ1-2; 10 nucleotides align to TRBD1. This CDR3 has 16 amino acids. CDR1 SGHRS and CDR2 YFSETQ come from the germline V gene. V gave up 6 bases and J gave up 4 bases; unmatched junction bases: 12.

The rearrangement links TRBV19 to TRBJ2-7; possible D gene TRBD2, 7 bases. This CDR3 spans 16 amino acids. Germline CDR1 reads LNHDA; CDR2 reads SQIVND (reference sequence). V was pared by 1 base and J by 0 bases, with 13 bases between. CDR3 nucleotide sequence: TGTGCCAGTAGTATAGGAGGGGGAGGGAGCTCCTACGAGCAGTACTTC. Its protein is CASSIGGGGSSYEQYF.

Concerning this clone itself: Its ends do not fully match the called genes, so a read error is possible. This rearrangement joins TRBV7-2 to TRBJ2-5; 11 bases agree with TRBD1. The CDR3 is 16 residues long. Germline V gene lookup returns CDR1 SGHTA and CDR2 FQGNSA. In nucleotides, the CDR3 is TGTGCCAGCAGTTTAGGGGGGACAGGGGGTGCAGAGACCCAGTACTTC. It codes for CASSLGGTGGAETQYF.

This chain joins TRBV7-9 and TRBJ2-7, with a tentative D call TRBD1 (6 bases). Per germline, CDR1 SEHNR and CDR2 FQNEAQ (reference sequence). This CDR3 spans 14 amino acids. Trimming removed 5 bases at V and 2 bases at J, with 13 bases between. CDR3 DNA: TGTGCCAGCAGCGATAGAGGACAGCCCTACGAGCAGTACTTC. Translation: CASSDRGQPYEQYF. The variable domain in full, with the rest retrieved from reference TRBV7-9 and TRBJ2-7, is DTGVSQNPRHKITKRGQNVTFRCDPISEHNRLYWYRQTLGQGPEFLTYFQNEAQLEKSRLLSDRFSAERPKGSFSTLEIQRTEQGDSAMYLCASSDRGQPYEQYFGPGTRLTVT.